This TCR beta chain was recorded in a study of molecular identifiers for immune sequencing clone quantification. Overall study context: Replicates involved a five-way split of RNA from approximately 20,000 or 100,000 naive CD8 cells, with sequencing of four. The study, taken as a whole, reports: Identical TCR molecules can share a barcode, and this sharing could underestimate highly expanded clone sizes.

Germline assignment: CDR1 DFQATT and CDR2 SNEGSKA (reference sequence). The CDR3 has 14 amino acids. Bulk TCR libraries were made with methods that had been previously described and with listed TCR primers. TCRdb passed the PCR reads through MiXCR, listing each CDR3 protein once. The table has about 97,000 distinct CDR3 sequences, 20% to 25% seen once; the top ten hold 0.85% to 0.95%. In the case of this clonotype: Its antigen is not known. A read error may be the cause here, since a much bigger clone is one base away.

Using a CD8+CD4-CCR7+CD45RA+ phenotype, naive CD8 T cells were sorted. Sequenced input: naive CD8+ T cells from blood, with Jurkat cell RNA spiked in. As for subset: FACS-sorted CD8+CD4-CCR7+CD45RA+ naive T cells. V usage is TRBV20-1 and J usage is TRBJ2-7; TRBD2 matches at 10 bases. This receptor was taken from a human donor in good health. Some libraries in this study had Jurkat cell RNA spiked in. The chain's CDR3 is CSATPSGSSYEQCF. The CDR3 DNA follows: TGCAGTGCCACCCCTAGCGGGAGCTCCTACGAGCAGTGCTTC.